The 6 T cell receptor beta chains below come from one sample, sequenced in a study of cytomegalovirus exposure and HLA in healthy donors. The PCR made use of 60 Vbeta and 13 Jbeta primers. The method was immunoSEQ multiplex PCR; TCRdb's version includes in-frame clones alone and lacks a portion of them. This table holds roughly 120,000 clones, 79% found once. Input material: PBMCs. Receptor source: a man younger than 35 in good health and CMV-seronegative.

The rearrangement links TRBV27 to TRBJ1-5, with 7 nucleotides matching TRBD1. The germline V gene has CDR1 MNHEY and CDR2 SMNVEV (reference sequence). The CDR3 sequence is 17 residues long. V dropped 2 bases and J dropped 0; count of bases not matched to a gene: 7. CDR3 protein: CASSLIWDSNSNQPQHF. The DNA of the CDR3 is TGTGCCAGCAGTTTAATTTGGGACAGTAATAGCAATCAGCCCCAGCATTTT.

The chain combines TRBV6-5 with TRBJ2-1, with a tentative D call TRBD1 (6 bases). Germline lookup yields CDR1 MNHEY and CDR2 SVGAGI. V lost 6 bases and J lost 4, with 10 bases in between. The CDR3 runs to 13 residues. For the CDR3, the DNA is TGTGCCAGCAGATGGGACACTTACAATGAGCAGTTCTTC. Translated: CASRWDTYNEQFF.

The rearrangement links TRBV5-6 to TRBJ2-5, with TRBD1 matching 9 bases. CDR1 is SGHDT and CDR2 is YYEEEE in the germline V gene. CDR3 length: 16 amino acids. V trimming: 3 bases; J trimming: 4 bases; junction bases outside the gene matches: 10. CDR3 nucleotides: TGTGCCAGCAGCTGGGAACAGGGGGCAGTGGTAGAGACCCAGTACTTC. Its protein product is CASSWEQGAVVETQYF.

V and J are TRBV7-2 and TRBJ2-5; 8 bases are shared with TRBD2. Trimming cost V 2 bases and J 2 bases; bases outside gene matches: 7. CDR1 SGHTA and CDR2 FQGNSA come from the germline V gene. The CDR3 spans 16 residues. The CDR3 loop is CASSLRAGGLQETQYF. The DNA of the CDR3 is TGTGCCAGCAGCTTAAGGGCGGGAGGACTACAAGAGACCCAGTACTTC.

The genes are TRBV6-5 and TRBJ2-7; 10 positions agree with TRBD1. With 2 bases clipped from V and 9 bases from J, the junction kept 7 bases outside the gene matches. This CDR3 contains 14 residues. Germline-derived CDR1 and CDR2 are MNHEY and SVGAGI. The CDR3: CASSYQGQGSGQYF. CDR3 sequence (DNA): TGTGCCAGCAGTTACCAGGGACAGGGGAGCGGGCAGTACTTC.

This clone was found once. CDR3 coding DNA: TGCAGCGGACGACTAGCGGGGAAGTCCTACGAGCAGTACGTC. Residues: CSGRLAGKSYEQYV. This chain links TRBV29-1 with TRBJ2-7; TRBD2 matches at 11 bases. The CDR3 totals 14 residues. The J segment lost 1 base and the V segment lost 7 bases, leaving 6 bases of the junction unmatched. CDR1 SQVTM and CDR2 ANQGSEA come from the germline V gene.